What follows is one T cell receptor (beta chain) and its context. What it recognizes is unknown. Using its own MiXCR run on the 5' RACE reads, TCRdb lists one record per CDR3 protein. The data contain approximately 39,000 distinct CDR3 sequences, approximately 10% of them seen just once; the ten biggest clones take up roughly 21%. This sample was taken from a study of CD8 T cells in ankylosing spondylitis. Overall study results and limits: Some of the motif variants had earlier been found in reactive arthritis patients' fluid and blood. About 8 highly homologous variants made up a TCR beta motif, and this motif appeared characteristic of ankylosing spondylitis blood.

This receptor was identified in a male donor with ankylosing spondylitis. Sequenced input: synovial fluid, either unsorted or a sorted T cell fraction (not recorded which).

CDR3 DNA: TGTGCCAGCAGTTATGTAAATAGGGGGCGAGGGACCGGGGAGCTGTTTTTT. Translation gives CASSYVNRGRGTGELFF. The J gene is TRBJ2-2, the V gene TRBV6-5; 7 bases line up with TRBD1. CDR1 and CDR2 (germline): MNHEY, SVGAGI. The ends lost 3 bases at V and 5 bases at J; junction bases unmatched: 12. The CDR3 spans 17 residues.